This T cell receptor beta chain came from a study of lymphopenia after photon versus proton radiotherapy. The study's findings and limits: Oligoclonal CD8+ Temra expansion after nadir drove photon patients' diversity drop. Proton therapy kept repertoires fairly stable, unlike photons, which gained effector/memory cells.

V shed 6 bases and J 0 bases; nucleotides not matched to a gene: 3. Germline V gene data show CDR1 as SGHRS and CDR2 as YFSETQ. The CDR3 is 14 amino acids. As to this clone: Its antigen is unidentified.

The assay was immunoSEQ multiplex PCR, and TCRdb's table has in-frame clones only and misses some. Seen here are about 40,000 clones, roughly 86% observed once, and the top ten hold 10% to 13%. This material consisted of peripheral blood, taken from a patient treated with proton-based radiotherapy. The sequence was collected from a woman aged 70-85 years with pancreatic cancer. Some clones in this sample may be carry-over from other donors' samples. The rearrangement uses TRBV5-1 and TRBJ2-7; 10 bases are shared with TRBD1. CDR3 nucleotide sequence: TGCGCCAGCAAGGGACAGGGGAGCTCCTACGAGCAGTACTTC. It codes for CASKGQGSSYEQYF.